This TCR beta chain was identified during a study of T cell repertoires in cytomegalovirus infection. The CDR3 runs 19 residues. V lost 4 bases and J lost 1; bases outside the gene matches: 13. This clonotype was picked up a small number of times. What it binds is unknown. Each CDR3 protein is one row after TCRdb ran MiXCR on the reads. The repertoire includes approximately 340,000 distinct CDR3 sequences, roughly 28% of them detected once, and around 20% sits in the top ten. Study-wide results and caveats: Frequencies of public TCR beta families were cumulated, and this identified carriers of CMV plus the relevant HLA.

This chain joins TRBV12-3 or TRBV12-4 and TRBJ2-6, with 7 bases that match TRBD1. This clonotype was obtained from a human donor in good health (CMV status not recorded). Some clones in this sample may be carry-over from other donors' samples. The source was cultured PBMCs, collected from culture after CMV antigen stimulation. This CDR3 is CASSSLRTGKSSGANVLTF. Here the CDR3 DNA reads TGTGCCAGCAGTTCGCTGCGGACAGGTAAATCGTCTGGGGCCAACGTCCTGACTTTC.